The present entry profiles one T cell receptor (beta chain) with its context. V was trimmed by 3 bases and J by 12 bases, leaving 17 bases between them. This CDR3 spans 14 amino acids. Germline V gene sequence: CDR1 MNHEY, CDR2 SMNVEV (reference sequence). These data belong to a study of shared clonotypes between healthy human individuals. CD45RO negativity and positive selection for CCR7 defined naive CD8 cells, a population that excluded terminally differentiated effector memory CD45RA+ cells. Every one of the donors was a Caucasian adult that lived in Nashville, Tennessee. Using immunoSEQ multiplex PCR, the repertoire was profiled, and TCRdb retains in-frame clones only, with some absent. The sample carries about 2.1 million clones, roughly 95% recorded once.

This sequence joins TRBV27 and TRBJ1-4; D might be TRBD1 (5 bases). The source is a man in his late teens or twenties in good health. Some clones in this sample may be carry-over from other donors' samples. Specimen: naive CD8+ T cells from PBMCs. CDR3 sequence reads: CASSFRDAGTQLFF. CDR3 DNA sequence: TGTGCCAGCAGTTTTCGCGACGCCGGGACGCAACTGTTTTTT.